Following are 13 T cell receptor beta chains from one sample sequenced in a study of shared clonotypes between healthy human individuals. Profiling relied on immunoSEQ multiplex PCR, and the TCRdb table lists in-frame clones only, not all of them. The sample yields a few million clones, approximately 90% seen once. The sequencing sample was made of naive CD4+ T cells from PBMCs. Stated subset: CD45RA+ positively selected. The receptors here all came from a man younger than 35 in good health. Some clones in this sample may be carry-over from other donors' samples.

The chain combines TRBV28 with TRBJ2-2; D may be TRBD1 or TRBD2 (6 bases each). This CDR3 spans 15 amino acids. Trimming cost V 3 bases and J 10 bases, with 18 bases left between them. Germline V gene data show CDR1 as MDHEN and CDR2 as SYDVKM. The CDR3 sequence is CASSFRGAPRAELFF. In DNA form, the CDR3 reads TGTGCCAGCAGTTTTAGGGGGGCCCCCCGGGCGGAGCTGTTTTTT.

The J gene is TRBJ2-2, the V gene TRBV11-1; D not resolved. The CDR3 runs 17 residues. Trimming took 5 bases from V and 0 from J, leaving 16 bases between them. Germline loops: CDR1 SGHAT, CDR2 FQDESV (reference sequence). CDR3 residues: CASSPGWGRSNTGELFF. The CDR3 DNA reads TGTGCCAGCAGCCCAGGTTGGGGTAGATCGAACACCGGGGAGCTGTTTTTT.

This sequence joins TRBV28 and TRBJ1-1; 7 bases are shared with TRBD1. Germline CDR1 is MDHEN and CDR2 is SYDVKM. The ends lost 3 bases at V and 4 bases at J; junction bases unmatched: 5. The CDR3 is 14 residues long. The CDR3 DNA sequence: TGTGCCAGCAGTTTCGACAGGGTTGGCACTGAAGCTTTCTTT. Its protein product is CASSFDRVGTEAFF. The full variable domain, rest sourced from reference TRBV28 and TRBJ1-1, is DVKVTQSSRYLVKRTGEKVFLECVQDMDHENMFWYRQDPGLGLRLIYFSYDVKMKEKGDIPEGYSVSREKKERFSLILESASTNQTSMYLCASSFDRVGTEAFFGQGTRLTVV.

This chain links TRBV7-9 with TRBJ2-1; TRBD2 aligns across 12 bases. The J segment lost 10 bases and the V segment lost 5 bases, leaving 15 bases of the junction unmatched. From germline, CDR1 is SEHNR and CDR2 FQNEAQ (reference sequence). The CDR3 covers 17 residues. The CDR3 sequence is CASSLLWTSGAGVEQFF. Written as DNA, the CDR3 is TGTGCCAGCAGCCTCTTATGGACTAGCGGGGCCGGGGTCGAGCAGTTCTTC.

The chain joins TRBV5-1 to TRBJ2-5; 11 nucleotides align to TRBD2. With the DNA end fitting TRBJ2-7 better, the J assignment may be wrong. The CDR3 totals 15 residues. Germline CDR1 reads SGHRS; CDR2 reads YFSETQ. DNA for the CDR3: TGCGCCAGCAGCACTTCCCCACTAGCGGGAGTCGAGCAGTACTTC. It is translated as CASSTSPLAGVEQYF.

The chain joins TRBV9 to TRBJ2-2; the D is unclear. Per germline, CDR1 SGDLS and CDR2 YYNGEE. The length of the CDR3 is 14 residues. V was trimmed by 3 bases and J by 1 base, leaving 7 bases between them. CDR3 sequence: CASSAQVNTGELFF. For the CDR3, the DNA is TGTGCCAGCAGCGCACAAGTGAACACCGGGGAGCTGTTTTTT. Drawing the rest from reference TRBV9 and TRBJ2-2, the complete variable domain is DSGVTQTPKHLITATGQRVTLRCSPRSGDLSVYWYQQSLDQGLQFLIQYYNGEERAKGNILERFSAQQFPDLHSELNLSSLELGDSALYFCASSAQVNTGELFFGEGSRLTVL.

V is TRBV11-2 and J is TRBJ2-2; 10 nucleotides match TRBD2. Per the germline V gene, CDR1 is SGHAT and CDR2 is FQNNGV. This CDR3 contains 16 residues. V gave up 5 bases and J gave up 6 bases; unmatched junction bases: 9. The CDR3 sequence: CASSPGTSVFAGELFF. CDR3 sequence (DNA): TGTGCCAGCAGCCCAGGGACTAGCGTATTCGCCGGGGAGCTGTTTTTT.

The chain uses TRBV6-4 and TRBJ2-2; 12 bases line up with TRBD2. V lost 0 bases and J lost 3; bases outside the gene matches: 2. CDR3 length: 17 residues. The germline V gene has CDR1 MRHNA and CDR2 SNTAGT. The CDR3 DNA reads TGTGCCAGCAGTGACTCGAGGACTAGCGGGGACACCGGGGAGCTGTTTTTT. This translates into CASSDSRTSGDTGELFF.

This clone was detected only once. The sample carries other DNA sequences with the same CDR3. The chain combines TRBV18 with TRBJ2-7, with 7 bases lining up with TRBD1. Trimming at V came to 3 bases and at J to 2 bases, leaving 1 base not matched to a gene. Germline V gene sequence: CDR1 KGHSH, CDR2 LQKENI. The CDR3 contains 13 residues. The CDR3 reads CASSPGTAYEQYF. As DNA, the CDR3 is TGTGCCAGCTCACCCGGGACAGCCTACGAGCAGTACTTC.

V usage is TRBV2 and J usage is TRBJ2-1; D is perhaps TRBD1 (6 bases). Germline-derived CDR1 and CDR2 are SNHLY and FYNNEI. CDR3 size: 13 residues. V lost 4 bases and J 3 bases, leaving 7 bases between the germline ends. Here the CDR3 DNA reads TGTGCCAGCAGTGTACAGGGCTACAATGAGCAGTTCTTC. Translated, it gives CASSVQGYNEQFF.

The rearrangement links TRBV6-1 to TRBJ2-7; no definite D call. This CDR3 spans 12 amino acids. V gave up 0 bases and J gave up 4 bases, with 4 bases separating them. CDR1 and CDR2 from the germline V gene are MNHNS and SASEGT. The CDR3 DNA is TGTGCCAGCAGTGAAGCGGCGTACGAGCAGTACTTC. Its translation is CASSEAAYEQYF.

The chain carries TRBV2 and TRBJ1-6; D possibly corresponds to TRBD1 (5 bases). The CDR3 extends over 13 amino acids. The germline gives CDR1 SNHLY, CDR2 FYNNEI. Deletions cut 2 bases from V and 7 bases from J, with 6 bases between. CDR3 sequence (DNA): TGTGCCAGCAGTGAAAACAGGAATTCACCCCTCCACTTT. It specifies CASSENRNSPLHF.

V and J are TRBV27 and TRBJ1-4; D possibly corresponds to TRBD1 (5 bases). Germline lookup yields CDR1 MNHEY and CDR2 SMNVEV (reference sequence). The CDR3 covers 19 residues. Deletions cut 5 bases from V and 0 bases from J, with 22 bases between. The CDR3 loop reads CASSIRQKPGRATNEKLFF. The CDR3 coding sequence is TGTGCCAGCAGTATAAGACAGAAGCCTGGTCGGGCAACTAATGAAAAACTGTTTTTT.